A single sample gave rise to the 29 T cell receptor beta chains below, sequenced in a study of response to subunit inactivated influenza vaccine. TCRdb analysed the RT-PCR reads with MiXCR anew, one entry per CDR3 protein. The sample carries a few hundred thousand distinct CDR3 sequences, 12% to 15% recorded once. Here the sequenced sample was PBMCs from blood, taken 11 to 12 days after vaccination. Receptors were obtained from a man aged 45-65 years who received an inactivated influenza vaccine.

This clonotype has more than one count but fewer than ten. The chain carries TRBV6-2 or TRBV6-3 and TRBJ1-5; 10 bases agree with TRBD1. Trimming took 5 bases from V and 0 from J; bases not matched to a gene: 13. The CDR3 loop spans 19 amino acids. The germline CDR1 and CDR2 sequences are MNHEY and SVGEGT. The CDR3 spells CASSLRGDRGDYSNQPQHF. For the CDR3, the DNA is TGTGCCAGCAGTCTCCGGGGGGACAGGGGTGATTATAGCAATCAGCCCCAGCATTTT.

This chain joins TRBV19 and TRBJ2-7; TRBD1 is a possible D gene (5 bases). Trimming removed 5 bases from V and 6 bases from J, with 14 bases in between. This CDR3 region has 13 residues. The V gene's germline CDR1 is LNHDA and CDR2 SQIVND (reference sequence). This chain's CDR3 is CASSGNFQGEQYF. The CDR3 region has the DNA TGTGCCAGTAGTGGGAACTTTCAGGGCGAGCAGTACTTC.

This clonotype was counted a few times. This chain links TRBV6-4 with TRBJ2-7, with TRBD1 matching 7 bases. The CDR3 totals 14 residues. Unmatched junction bases numbered 6, after V lost 3 bases and J lost 4 bases. CDR1 and CDR2 (germline): MRHNA, SNTAGT. CDR3 nucleotides: TGTGCCAGCAGTGAGGGGACAGAGAGTTACGAGCAGTACTTC. Residues: CASSEGTESYEQYF.

This clonotype was recorded a few times. The rearrangement uses TRBV10-3 and TRBJ2-5, with 11 bases fitting TRBD2. CDR1 is ENHRY and CDR2 is SYGVKD in the germline V gene. The CDR3 is made up of 15 amino acids. The junction had 4 bases not matched to a gene; V was cut back by 6 bases and J by 1 base. The DNA of the CDR3 is TGTGCCATCAGCACTAGCGGGGGAATCCAAGAGACCCAGTACTTC. Translated: CAISTSGGIQETQYF.

The V gene is TRBV15, the J gene TRBJ2-5; TRBD2 aligns across 8 bases. Germline trimming cut 0 bases from V and 5 bases from J; bases unmatched to any gene: 8. This CDR3 has 16 amino acids. The V gene's germline CDR1 is LNHNV and CDR2 YYDKDF (reference sequence). The chain's CDR3 is CATSRDGAGVGETQYF. In nucleotides, the CDR3 is TGTGCCACCAGCAGAGATGGAGCGGGAGTAGGGGAGACCCAGTACTTC.

This clonotype was counted many times. The chain joins TRBV6-1 to TRBJ2-1, with TRBD2 matching over 11 bases. With 6 bases clipped from V and 3 bases from J, the junction kept 4 bases outside the gene matches. This CDR3 is built from 15 residues. Germline-derived CDR1 and CDR2 are MNHNS and SASEGT. The CDR3 is CASSRGLAVYNEQFF. CDR3 sequence (DNA): TGTGCCAGCAGCCGGGGACTAGCGGTCTACAATGAGCAGTTCTTC.

A few counts support this clonotype. V is TRBV7-3 and J is TRBJ2-2; D is unresolved. Trimming stripped 5 bases from V and 4 bases from J, with 14 bases between. CDR3 size: 15 residues. Germline V CDR1 and CDR2: SGHTA, FQGTGA. The chain's CDR3 is CASSLVGDTTGELFF. Written as DNA, the CDR3 is TGTGCCAGCAGCCTAGTGGGCGATACCACCGGGGAGCTGTTTTTT.

This clonotype has more than one count but fewer than ten. V is TRBV5-1 and J is TRBJ2-5; weak D call: TRBD1 (6 bases). The germline gives CDR1 SGHRS, CDR2 YFSETQ. This CDR3 spans 14 amino acids. V dropped 2 bases and J dropped 5 bases, with 13 bases sitting between them. DNA of the CDR3: TGCGCCAGCAGCTTAGAACAGGGATTGGAGACCCAGTACTTC. It translates to CASSLEQGLETQYF. Filled out from reference TRBV5-1 and TRBJ2-5, the complete variable domain reads KAGVTQTPRYLIKTRGQQVTLSCSPISGHRSVSWYQQTPGQGLQFLFEYFSETQRNKGNFPGRFSGRQFSNSRSEMNVSTLELGDSALYLCASSLEQGLETQYFGPGTRLLVL.

This clonotype was observed a few times. The J gene is TRBJ2-7, the V gene TRBV12-3 or TRBV12-4, with 10 bases matching TRBD1. The CDR3 totals 16 residues. V lost 5 bases to trimming and J lost 7 bases; unmatched junction nucleotides: 14. The DNA of the CDR3 is TGTGCCAGCAGTCCACCACCCGGACAGGGGGTGAGGGAGCAGTACTTC. This codes for CASSPPPGQGVREQYF.

This clonotype has only a few counts. The chain combines TRBV13 with TRBJ1-1; no clear D. The CDR3 extends over 15 amino acids. V shed 4 bases and J shed 5 bases, with 17 bases lying between them. The V gene's germline CDR1 is PRHDT and CDR2 FYEKMQ (reference sequence). The CDR3 DNA is TGTGCCAGCAGCTCTTCCGGGAGCAGTTTTACTGAAGCTTTCTTT. Its translation is CASSSSGSSFTEAFF.

This chain joins TRBV19 and TRBJ2-2, with TRBD1 as a possible D gene (6 bases). Trimming took 4 bases from V and 3 from J, leaving 18 bases between them. This CDR3 is built from 17 residues. Germline CDR1 reads LNHDA; CDR2 reads SQIVND (reference sequence). CDR3 DNA sequence: TGTGCCAGTAGTAAACGGCGGACAGCTACCCACACCGGGGAGCTGTTTTTT. Its translation is CASSKRRTATHTGELFF.

The chain combines TRBV20-1 with TRBJ2-5; 9 bases align to TRBD2. V was pared by 3 bases and J by 4 bases, with 6 bases of the junction left unmatched. The CDR3 is 14 amino acids. Germline CDR1 and CDR2: DFQATT and SNEGSKA (reference sequence). The CDR3 DNA sequence: TGCAGTGCTAGTCGGCGGGAGGGTGGAGAGACCCAGTACTTC. This gives the protein CSASRREGGETQYF.

In this sample, this clonotype turned up a few times. V is TRBV12-3 or TRBV12-4 and J is TRBJ2-1; D is unresolved. Deletions cut 5 bases from V and 6 bases from J, with 14 bases between. The CDR3 extends over 14 amino acids. In DNA form, the CDR3 reads TGTGCCAGCAGTCCCATCGGCTACCTCAATGAGCAGTTCTTC. This gives the protein CASSPIGYLNEQFF.

This clonotype came up many times. The CDR3 loop is CSAIPGGENTEAFF. CDR3 coding DNA: TGCAGTGCTATTCCGGGGGGCGAGAACACTGAAGCTTTCTTT. This chain joins TRBV20-1 and TRBJ1-1; a possible D gene is TRBD1 (6 bases). Trimming took off 4 bases at V and 1 base at J, with 13 bases between the two ends. CDR1 and CDR2 from the germline V gene are DFQATT and SNEGSKA (reference sequence). The CDR3 extends over 14 amino acids.

This clonotype has just a few counts. The chain carries TRBV5-6 and TRBJ2-5; D is ambiguous. The ends were cut back, 3 bases at V and 4 bases at J, with 10 bases in the middle. The germline V gene encodes CDR1 SGHDT and CDR2 YYEEEE. There are 13 residues in the CDR3. The CDR3 is CASSSHPGETQYF. The DNA of the CDR3 is TGTGCCAGCAGCTCCCACCCAGGAGAGACCCAGTACTTC. The whole variable domain, remainder taken from reference TRBV5-6 and TRBJ2-5, is DAGVTQSPTHLIKTRGQQVTLRCSPKSGHDTVSWYQQALGQGPQFIFQYYEEEERQRGNFPDRFSGHQFPNYSSELNVNALLLGDSALYLCASSSHPGETQYFGPGTRLLVL.

This clonotype has a handful of counts. This rearrangement joins TRBV20-1 to TRBJ2-7; 10 bases line up with TRBD1. The germline CDR1 and CDR2 sequences are DFQATT and SNEGSKA (reference sequence). V lost 3 bases and J lost 3; bases outside the gene matches: 2. The CDR3 has 13 residues. The CDR3 protein is CSASWDRGYEQYF. The CDR3 nucleotides are TGCAGTGCTAGCTGGGACAGGGGCTACGAGCAGTACTTC.

This chain links TRBV7-3 with TRBJ2-1; TRBD2 matches 10 bases. The CDR3 contains 15 residues. J gave up 5 bases and V 5 bases, and 6 bases lay outside the gene matches. The germline CDR1 and CDR2 sequences are SGHTA and FQGTGA. This chain's CDR3 is CASSEGLAINNEQFF. The CDR3 DNA sequence: TGTGCCAGCAGCGAGGGACTAGCGATAAACAATGAGCAGTTCTTC.

The V call is TRBV7-9, the J call TRBJ1-2, with D possibly matching TRBD1 (6 bases). Germline-derived CDR1 and CDR2 are SEHNR and FQNEAQ (reference sequence). The CDR3 covers 14 residues. Trimming shortened V by 4 bases and J by 4 bases, and 13 bases separated the two germline ends. The CDR3: CASSSSGAGYGYTF. The CDR3 coding sequence is TGTGCCAGCAGCTCCTCAGGGGCTGGCTATGGCTACACCTTC.

This clonotype came up many times. The chain combines TRBV10-3 with TRBJ2-7, with D hard to call. V was trimmed by 0 bases and J by 6 bases, leaving 18 bases between them. Germline loops: CDR1 ENHRY, CDR2 SYGVKD. The CDR3 has 16 residues. CDR3 protein: CAISESLGVGVSEQYF. The CDR3 nucleotides are TGTGCCATCAGTGAGTCCTTGGGCGTTGGGGTCTCCGAGCAGTACTTC.

The rearrangement uses TRBV10-1 and TRBJ2-3; D is uncertain. The CDR3 contains 16 residues. V lost 2 bases and J lost 4, with 16 bases in between. The germline V gene encodes CDR1 WNHNN and CDR2 SYGVQD (reference sequence). CDR3 sequence: CASSEGKTSGADTQYF. CDR3 in DNA: TGCGCCAGCAGTGAGGGAAAGACCTCGGGCGCAGATACGCAGTATTTT.

This clonotype has only a few counts. The chain is built from TRBV6-1 and TRBJ2-7; a weak D match, TRBD1 (5 bases). CDR3 length: 13 residues. Germline V gene data show CDR1 as MNHNS and CDR2 as SASEGT. The V end was cut by 5 bases, the J end by 1 base, with 9 bases between. This chain's CDR3 is CASSKGKSYEQYF. The CDR3 DNA reads as TGTGCCAGCAGTAAGGGGAAATCCTACGAGCAGTACTTC.

This clonotype has a handful of counts. The chain couples TRBV27 to TRBJ1-6, with unresolved D. The CDR3 runs 15 residues. V was cut by 3 bases and J by 2 bases, with 8 bases left in between. The germline gives CDR1 MNHEY, CDR2 SMNVEV (reference sequence). Written as DNA, the CDR3 is TGTGCCAGCAGTTTGAGATCGACCTATAATTCACCCCTCCACTTT. It codes for CASSLRSTYNSPLHF.

This clonotype was seen a few times. This chain uses TRBV7-2 with TRBJ2-3, with TRBD2 matching over 13 bases. This CDR3 region has 15 residues. V trimming: 3 bases; J trimming: 6 bases; junction bases outside the gene matches: 3. Germline loops: CDR1 SGHTA, CDR2 FQGNSA. In nucleotides, the CDR3 is TGTGCCAGCAGCTTTAGACTAGCGGGGGGTGATACGCAGTATTTT. It translates to CASSFRLAGGDTQYF.

This clonotype appeared a few times. The chain couples TRBV3-1 to TRBJ2-7; D is undetermined. Trimming took off 8 bases at V and 9 bases at J, with 8 bases between the two ends. This CDR3 region has 9 residues. Germline-derived CDR1 and CDR2 are LGHDT and YNNKEL (reference sequence). CDR3 region: CASQMGQYF. The CDR3 region has the DNA TGTGCCAGCCAAATGGGGCAGTACTTC.

This chain links TRBV5-8 with TRBJ2-7; TRBD1 might be the D (6 bases). V was clipped by 1 base and J by 1 base, with 12 bases between them. This CDR3 has 15 amino acids. Germline V gene data show CDR1 as SGHTS and CDR2 as YDEGEE. The CDR3 region has the DNA TGTGCCAGCAGCTTGCCGGACAGTTCTTCCTACGAGCAGTACTTC. This codes for CASSLPDSSSYEQYF.

The genes are TRBV6-1 and TRBJ1-5, with a possible D match to TRBD1 (6 bases). Trimming removed 6 bases at V and 2 bases at J, with 14 bases between. The CDR3 covers 15 residues. Germline lookup yields CDR1 MNHNS and CDR2 SASEGT. As DNA, the CDR3 is TGTGCCAGCAGCCTGGACAGCAGGGGCAATCAGCCCCAGCATTTT. As protein: CASSLDSRGNQPQHF.

In its sample, this clonotype was seen many times. The rearrangement uses TRBV12-3 or TRBV12-4 and TRBJ2-3; D gene uncertain. This CDR3 has 16 amino acids. V shed 2 bases and J shed 0 bases, with 12 bases lying between them. The DNA for the CDR3 is TGTGCCAGCAGTTTAATCCGGCCCCCTAGCACAGATACGCAGTATTTT. It encodes CASSLIRPPSTDTQYF.

This clonotype was observed a single time. A read error may explain this, as a much larger clone is one base away. The rearrangement joins TRBV7-3 to TRBJ2-5; tentative D call: TRBD2 (5 bases). Germline V gene sequence: CDR1 SGHTA, CDR2 FQGTGA. This CDR3 is 15 amino acids long. Between the trimmed V and J ends, which lost 0 bases and 4 bases, there was a span of 12 bases. For the CDR3, the DNA is TGTGCCAGCAGCTTAACGGGAGCGGCGATAGAGACCCAGTACTTC. Protein: CASSLTGAAIETQYF.

This clonotype was seen a few times. This chain connects TRBV9 to TRBJ2-1, with TRBD1 identical over 8 bases. The V gene end was trimmed by 4 bases and the J gene end by 0 bases; junction bases not matched to a gene: 6. CDR1 is SGDLS, CDR2 YYNGEE, per germline. This CDR3 comprises 16 residues. Here the CDR3 reads CASSSRTGSSYNEQFF. The CDR3, as DNA: TGTGCCAGCAGCTCTCGGACAGGGAGCTCCTACAATGAGCAGTTCTTC.